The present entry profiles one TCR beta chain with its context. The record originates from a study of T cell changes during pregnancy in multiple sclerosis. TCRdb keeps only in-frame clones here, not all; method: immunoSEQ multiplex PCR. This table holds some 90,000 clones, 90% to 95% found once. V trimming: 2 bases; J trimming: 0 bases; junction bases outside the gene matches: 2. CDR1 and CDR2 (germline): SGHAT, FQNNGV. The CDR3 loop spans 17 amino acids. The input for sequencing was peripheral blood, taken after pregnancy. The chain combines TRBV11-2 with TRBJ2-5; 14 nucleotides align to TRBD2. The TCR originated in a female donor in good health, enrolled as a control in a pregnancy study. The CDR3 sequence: CASSLRLAGGYQETQYF. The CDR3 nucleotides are TGTGCCAGCAGCTTACGACTAGCGGGGGGGTACCAAGAGACCCAGTACTTC.